The table lists the clone carrying this TCR beta chain with many counts. Its antigen is not known. TCRdb re-derived calls from the RT-PCR reads in MiXCR, one entry per CDR3 protein. Here the sample spans about 520,000 distinct CDR3 sequences, under 8.5% being singletons. The germline gives CDR1 SGHAT, CDR2 FQNNGV. The CDR3 covers 13 residues. The V end lost 8 bases, the J end lost 0 bases, and 10 bases lay between the germline ends. The data belong to a study of response to subunit inactivated influenza vaccine. Study results and limitations: Researchers suggested that each seasonal influenza vaccination recruits few new T cells.

V and J are TRBV11-2 and TRBJ1-1; D perhaps matches TRBD1 (5 bases). The sequence came from a man aged 50 to 69 who received an inactivated influenza vaccine. Sequencing used PBMCs from blood, obtained approximately 25 months after vaccination. This CDR3 reads CASGDGLNTEAFF. Written as DNA, the CDR3 is TGTGCCAGCGGGGACGGATTGAACACTGAAGCTTTCTTT. The variable domain in full, completed from reference TRBV11-2 and TRBJ1-1, reads EAGVAQSPRYKIIEKRQSVAFWCNPISGHATLYWYQQILGQGPKLLIQFQNNGVVDDSQLPKDRFSAERLKGVDSTLKIQPAKLEDSAVYLCASGDGLNTEAFFGQGTRLTVV.